The next 5 T cell receptor beta chains were all read from a single sample in a study of neurological immune-mediated disorders. TCRdb fed the 5' RACE reads into MiXCR, producing one record per CDR3 protein. The sample includes tens of thousands of distinct CDR3 sequences, roughly an eighth of them seen just once. The time point here: longitudinal time-point 1 (baseline). Material for sequencing was PBMCs. The receptors derive from a female donor with HTLV-1-associated myelopathy (HAM/TSP).

This clonotype was seen a few times. The rearrangement links TRBV28 to TRBJ1-2; 10 nucleotides match TRBD1. Trimming at V came to 3 bases and at J to 8 bases, leaving 6 bases not matched to a gene. In germline, CDR1 is MDHEN, CDR2 SYDVKM. The CDR3 sequence is 14 residues long. CDR3 coding DNA: TGTGCCAGCAGTTTTGGGGACAGGGGAGAAGGCTACACCTTC. Translation gives CASSFGDRGEGYTF.

This clonotype was seen ten or more times. The chain carries TRBV20-1 and TRBJ2-7, with 9 positions matching TRBD2. V shed 3 bases, J shed 3 bases, and the junction held 9 bases outside the gene matches. The CDR3 sequence is 15 residues long. Germline CDR1 is DFQATT and CDR2 is SNEGSKA (reference sequence). The CDR3 spells CSARGRGSGGYEQYF. The CDR3 bases are TGCAGTGCTAGGGGTCGGGGTAGCGGGGGCTACGAGCAGTACTTC.

This clonotype was recorded at least ten times. The chain combines TRBV5-1 with TRBJ2-2; possibly TRBD2 for D (6 bases). Per the germline V gene, CDR1 is SGHRS and CDR2 is YFSETQ. V was cut by 7 bases and J by 4 bases, with 8 bases left in between. CDR3 length equals 12 residues. This chain's CDR3 is CASRGSTGELFF. In DNA form, the CDR3 reads TGCGCCAGCCGGGGGAGCACCGGGGAGCTGTTTTTT.

There are many counts of this clonotype. The chain uses TRBV27 and TRBJ2-7; 9 nucleotides align to TRBD1. This CDR3 is built from 16 residues. Germline assignment: CDR1 MNHEY and CDR2 SMNVEV (reference sequence). V lost 1 base and J lost 5; bases outside the gene matches: 9. The CDR3 coding sequence is TGTGCCAGCAGTTTATTTCTCCGGGACAGGGCCCACGAGCAGTACTTC. It yields the protein CASSLFLRDRAHEQYF.

The table lists this clonotype with many counts. The V call is TRBV7-2, the J call TRBJ2-3; unclear D gene. V dropped 2 bases and J dropped 4 bases, with 19 bases sitting between them. The length of the CDR3 is 17 residues. Per the germline V gene, CDR1 is SGHTA and CDR2 is FQGNSA. CDR3 sequence: CASSLFLGRSRADTQYF. DNA for the CDR3: TGTGCCAGCAGCTTATTTCTCGGAAGGAGTAGGGCAGATACGCAGTATTTT.